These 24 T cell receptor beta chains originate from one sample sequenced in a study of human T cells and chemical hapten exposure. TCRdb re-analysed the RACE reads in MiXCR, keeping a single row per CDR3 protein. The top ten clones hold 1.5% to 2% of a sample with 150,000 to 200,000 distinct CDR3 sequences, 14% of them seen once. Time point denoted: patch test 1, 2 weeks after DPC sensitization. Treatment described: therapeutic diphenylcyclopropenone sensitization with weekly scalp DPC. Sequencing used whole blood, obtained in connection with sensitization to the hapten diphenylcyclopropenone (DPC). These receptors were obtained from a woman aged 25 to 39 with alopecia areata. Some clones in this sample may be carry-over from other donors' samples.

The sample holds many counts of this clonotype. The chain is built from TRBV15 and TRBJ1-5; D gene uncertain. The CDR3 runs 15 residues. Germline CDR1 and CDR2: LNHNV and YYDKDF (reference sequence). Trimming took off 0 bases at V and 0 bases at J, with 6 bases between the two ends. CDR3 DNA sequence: TGTGCCACCAGCAGAGATCACGATAGCAATCAGCCCCAGCATTTT. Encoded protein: CATSRDHDSNQPQHF.

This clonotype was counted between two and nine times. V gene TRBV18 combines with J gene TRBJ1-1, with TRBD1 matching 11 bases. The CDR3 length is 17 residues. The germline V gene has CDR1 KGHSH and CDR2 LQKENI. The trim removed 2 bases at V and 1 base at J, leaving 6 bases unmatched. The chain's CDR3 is CASSPLGQGAENTEAFF. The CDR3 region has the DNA TGTGCCAGCTCACCATTAGGACAGGGGGCGGAGAACACTGAAGCTTTCTTT.

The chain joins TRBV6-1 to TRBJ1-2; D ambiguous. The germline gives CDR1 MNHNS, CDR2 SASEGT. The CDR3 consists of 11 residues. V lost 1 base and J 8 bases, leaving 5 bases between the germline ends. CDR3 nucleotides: TGTGCCAGCAGTGAAGTAAGCGGCTACACCTTC. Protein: CASSEVSGYTF.

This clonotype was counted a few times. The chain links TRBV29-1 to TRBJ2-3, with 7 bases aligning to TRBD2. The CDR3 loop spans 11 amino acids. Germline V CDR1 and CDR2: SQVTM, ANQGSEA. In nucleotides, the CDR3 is TGCACGGGAGGAGACACAGATACGCAGTATTTT. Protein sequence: CTGGDTDTQYF.

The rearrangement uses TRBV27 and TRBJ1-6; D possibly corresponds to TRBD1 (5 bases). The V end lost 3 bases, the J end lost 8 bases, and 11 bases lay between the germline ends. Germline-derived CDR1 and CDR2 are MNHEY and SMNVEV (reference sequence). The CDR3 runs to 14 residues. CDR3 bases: TGTGCCAGCAGTTTGCAGGGTGCAGATTCACCCCTCCACTTT. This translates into CASSLQGADSPLHF.

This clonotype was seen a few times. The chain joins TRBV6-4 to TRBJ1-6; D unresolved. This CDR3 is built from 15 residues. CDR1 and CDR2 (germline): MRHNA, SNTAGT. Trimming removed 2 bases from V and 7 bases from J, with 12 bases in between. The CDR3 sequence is CASSDDRGGNSPLHF. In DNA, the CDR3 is TGTGCCAGCAGTGACGATCGGGGAGGAAATTCACCCCTCCACTTT.

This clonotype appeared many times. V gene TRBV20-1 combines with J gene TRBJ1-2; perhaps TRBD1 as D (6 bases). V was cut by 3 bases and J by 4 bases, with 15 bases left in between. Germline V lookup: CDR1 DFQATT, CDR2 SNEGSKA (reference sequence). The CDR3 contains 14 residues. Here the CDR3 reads CSARMGGRAYGYTF. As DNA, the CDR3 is TGCAGTGCTAGGATGGGGGGCAGGGCCTATGGCTACACCTTC.

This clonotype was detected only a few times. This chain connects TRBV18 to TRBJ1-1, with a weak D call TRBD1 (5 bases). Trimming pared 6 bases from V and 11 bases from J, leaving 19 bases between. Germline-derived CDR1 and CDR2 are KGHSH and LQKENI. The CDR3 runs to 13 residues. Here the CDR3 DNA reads TGTGCCAGCTCTCTAGGGACGGCGACGTTGGCTTTCTTT. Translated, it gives CASSLGTATLAFF.

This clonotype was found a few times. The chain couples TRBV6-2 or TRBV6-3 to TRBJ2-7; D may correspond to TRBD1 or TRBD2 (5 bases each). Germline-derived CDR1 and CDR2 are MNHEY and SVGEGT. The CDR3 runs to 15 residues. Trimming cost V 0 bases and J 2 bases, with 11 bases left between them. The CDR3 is CASSYSGVPPYEQYF. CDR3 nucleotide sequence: TGTGCCAGCAGTTACTCGGGGGTCCCCCCCTACGAGCAGTACTTC.

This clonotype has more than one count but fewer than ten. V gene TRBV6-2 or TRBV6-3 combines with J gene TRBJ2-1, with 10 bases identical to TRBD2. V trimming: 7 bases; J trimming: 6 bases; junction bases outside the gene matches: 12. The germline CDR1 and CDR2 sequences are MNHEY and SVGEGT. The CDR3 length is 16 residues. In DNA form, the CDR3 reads TGTGCCAGCACCCTCCCCAATAGCGGGAGGAGCAATGAGCAGTTCTTC. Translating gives CASTLPNSGRSNEQFF.

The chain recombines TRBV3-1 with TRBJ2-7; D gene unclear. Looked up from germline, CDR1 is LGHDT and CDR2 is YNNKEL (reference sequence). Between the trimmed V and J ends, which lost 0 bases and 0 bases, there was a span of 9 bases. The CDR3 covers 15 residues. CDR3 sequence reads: CASSQEGRLSYEQYF. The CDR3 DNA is TGTGCCAGCAGCCAAGAGGGCCGCCTCTCCTACGAGCAGTACTTC.

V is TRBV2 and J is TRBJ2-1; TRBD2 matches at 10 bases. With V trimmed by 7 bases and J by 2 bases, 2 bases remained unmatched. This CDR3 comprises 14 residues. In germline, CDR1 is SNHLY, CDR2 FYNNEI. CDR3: CASTSGGAYNEQFF. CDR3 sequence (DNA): TGTGCCAGCACCAGCGGGGGGGCCTACAATGAGCAGTTCTTC.

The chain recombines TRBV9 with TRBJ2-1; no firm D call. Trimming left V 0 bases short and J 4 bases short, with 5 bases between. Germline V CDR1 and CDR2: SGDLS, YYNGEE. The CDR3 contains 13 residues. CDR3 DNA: TGTGCCAGCAGCGTAGAAATTTACAATGAGCAGTTCTTC. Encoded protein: CASSVEIYNEQFF.

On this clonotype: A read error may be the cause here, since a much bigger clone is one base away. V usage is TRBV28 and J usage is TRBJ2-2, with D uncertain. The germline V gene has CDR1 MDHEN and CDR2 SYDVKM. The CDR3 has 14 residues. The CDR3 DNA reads TGTGTCAGCTTGCAAAGGGAGAACACCGGGGAGCTGTTTTTT. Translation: CVSLQRENTGELFF.

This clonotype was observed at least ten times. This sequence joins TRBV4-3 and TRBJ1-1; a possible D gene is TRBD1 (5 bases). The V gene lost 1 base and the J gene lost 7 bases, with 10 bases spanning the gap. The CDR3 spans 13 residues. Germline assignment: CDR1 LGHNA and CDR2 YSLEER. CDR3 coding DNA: TGCGCCAGCAGCCAAGGCAGGGCGGATGAAGCTTTCTTT. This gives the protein CASSQGRADEAFF.

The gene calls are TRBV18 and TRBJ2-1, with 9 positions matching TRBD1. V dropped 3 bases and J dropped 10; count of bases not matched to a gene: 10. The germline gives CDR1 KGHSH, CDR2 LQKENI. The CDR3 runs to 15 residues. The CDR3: CASSPPGQGSREQFF. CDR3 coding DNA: TGTGCCAGCTCACCTCCGGGACAGGGATCGAGGGAGCAGTTCTTC.

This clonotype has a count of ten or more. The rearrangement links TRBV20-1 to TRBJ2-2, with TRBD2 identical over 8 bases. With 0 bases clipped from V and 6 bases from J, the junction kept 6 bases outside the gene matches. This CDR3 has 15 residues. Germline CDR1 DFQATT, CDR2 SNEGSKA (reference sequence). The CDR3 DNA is TGCAGTGCTAGAGATCCGGGACTAGACGCCGGGGAGCTGTTTTTT. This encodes CSARDPGLDAGELFF.

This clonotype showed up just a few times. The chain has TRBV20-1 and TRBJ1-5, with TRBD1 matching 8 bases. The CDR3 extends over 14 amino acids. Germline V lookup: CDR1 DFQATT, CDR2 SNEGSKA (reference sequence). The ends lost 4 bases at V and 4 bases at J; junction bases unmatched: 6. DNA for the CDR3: TGCAGTGCTATCCCAGGGGGCCCGAATCAGCCCCAGCATTTT. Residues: CSAIPGGPNQPQHF.

CDR3 bases: TGTGCCAGCAGTTTGTCTACAGGGCACACTGAAGCTTTCTTT. Its protein is CASSLSTGHTEAFF. This chain links TRBV27 with TRBJ1-1; TRBD1 might be the D (6 bases). The CDR3 is made up of 14 amino acids. Germline V gene sequence: CDR1 MNHEY, CDR2 SMNVEV (reference sequence). Trimming cost V 3 bases and J 3 bases, with 11 bases left between them.

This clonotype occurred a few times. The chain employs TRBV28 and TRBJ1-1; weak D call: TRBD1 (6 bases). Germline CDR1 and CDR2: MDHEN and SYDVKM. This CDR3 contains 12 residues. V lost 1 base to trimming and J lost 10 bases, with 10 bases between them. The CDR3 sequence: CASSLFGGGAFF. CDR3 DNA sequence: TGTGCCAGCAGTTTATTTGGAGGGGGAGCTTTCTTT.

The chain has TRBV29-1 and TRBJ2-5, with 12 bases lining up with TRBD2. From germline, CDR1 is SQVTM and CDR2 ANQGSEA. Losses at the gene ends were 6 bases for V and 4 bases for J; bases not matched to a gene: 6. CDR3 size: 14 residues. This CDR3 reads CSVGGLAGGETQYF. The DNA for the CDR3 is TGCAGCGTGGGGGGACTAGCGGGCGGAGAGACCCAGTACTTC.

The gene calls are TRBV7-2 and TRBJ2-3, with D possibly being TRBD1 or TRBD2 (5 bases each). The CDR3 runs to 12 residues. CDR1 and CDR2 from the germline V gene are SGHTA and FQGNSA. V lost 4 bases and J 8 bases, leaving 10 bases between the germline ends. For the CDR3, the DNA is TGTGCCAGCAGCTCCCGTGGGACTACGCAGTATTTT. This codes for CASSSRGTTQYF.

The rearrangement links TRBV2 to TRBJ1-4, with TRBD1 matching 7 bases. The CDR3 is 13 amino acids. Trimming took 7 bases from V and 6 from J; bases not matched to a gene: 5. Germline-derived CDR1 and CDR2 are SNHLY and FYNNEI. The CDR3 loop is CASNRGPHEKLFF. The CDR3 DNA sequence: TGTGCCAGCAACAGGGGTCCTCATGAAAAACTGTTTTTT.

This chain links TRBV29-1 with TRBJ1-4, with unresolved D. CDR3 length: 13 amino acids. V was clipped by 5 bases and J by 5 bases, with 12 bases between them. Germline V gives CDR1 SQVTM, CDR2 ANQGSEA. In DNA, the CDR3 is TGCAGCGTTTGGACCGGTCAAAATGAAAAACTGTTTTTT. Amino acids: CSVWTGQNEKLFF.